This TCR beta chain was sequenced in a study of blood T cell repertoires in COVID-19. Study-wide context: Samples taken during acute and convalescent COVID-19 were collected in the United States, Italy and Spain.

V lost 6 bases and J lost 5, with 20 bases in between. CDR1 is LGHNT, CDR2 FRNRAP, per germline. This CDR3 comprises 16 residues. Authors' analysis steps: Cell counts per sample came from amplifying reference gene primers. Sequencing was performed with immunoSEQ multiplex PCR; in TCRdb, only in-frame clones are kept and a portion is missing. That table is the source of V, J and clone size, and D and trimming were worked out from the DNA. This table has 150,000 to 200,000 clones, 80% to 90% appearing once. The V gene is TRBV12-5, the J gene TRBJ1-5; a possible D gene is TRBD1 (5 bases). Material for sequencing was peripheral blood. This TCR was recovered from a human donor with active or convalescent COVID-19. The donor label of this sample is uncertain. The CDR3 reads CASGHRGAGEDQPQHF. For the CDR3, the DNA is TGTGCTAGTGGACACCGCGGGGCCGGGGAGGATCAGCCCCAGCATTTT.